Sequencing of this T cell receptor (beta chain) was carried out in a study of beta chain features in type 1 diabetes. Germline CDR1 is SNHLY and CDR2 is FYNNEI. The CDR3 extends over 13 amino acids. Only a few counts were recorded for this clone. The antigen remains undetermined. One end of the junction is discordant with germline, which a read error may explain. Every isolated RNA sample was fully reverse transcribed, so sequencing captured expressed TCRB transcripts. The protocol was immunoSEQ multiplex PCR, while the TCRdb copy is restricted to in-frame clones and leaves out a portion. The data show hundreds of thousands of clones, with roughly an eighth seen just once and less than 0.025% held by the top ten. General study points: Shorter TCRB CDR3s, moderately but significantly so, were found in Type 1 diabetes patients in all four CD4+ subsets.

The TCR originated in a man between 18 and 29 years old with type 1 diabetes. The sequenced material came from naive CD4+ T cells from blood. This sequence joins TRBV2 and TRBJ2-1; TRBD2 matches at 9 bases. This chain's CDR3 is CASSGGVAGEQLF. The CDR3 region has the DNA TGTGCCAGCAGTGGGGGCGTAGCGGGGGAGCAGCTCTTC.